The 27 T cell receptor beta chains below all came from one sample that was sequenced in a study of identical twins. Each CDR3 protein gets one entry after TCRdb re-called the 5' RACE reads with MiXCR. The table has around 370,000 distinct CDR3 sequences, approximately 10% seen once. Material: naive T cells sorted from blood. These receptors were obtained from a woman aged 45-65 years in good health.

This clonotype has a handful of counts. The rearrangement joins TRBV27 to TRBJ1-1, with D unresolved. This CDR3 comprises 12 residues. Trimming left V 6 bases short and J 7 bases short, with 12 bases between. The germline V gene has CDR1 MNHEY and CDR2 SMNVEV (reference sequence). The CDR3 region has the DNA TGTGCCAGCAGAAGACCGGGGAGTGAAGCTTTCTTT. Translation: CASRRPGSEAFF.

The gene calls are TRBV4-1 and TRBJ2-2, with no clear D. Germline V lookup: CDR1 MGHRA, CDR2 YSYEKL. V was shortened by 1 base and J by 2 bases, with 8 bases between the two germline ends. The CDR3 extends over 15 amino acids. In DNA, the CDR3 is TGCGCCAGCAGCCAAGCTCAGACTAACACCGGGGAGCTGTTTTTT. It translates to CASSQAQTNTGELFF.

This clonotype was recorded a few times. The chain combines TRBV5-6 with TRBJ2-1, with TRBD2 as a possible D gene (5 bases). The V end was cut by 2 bases, the J end by 4 bases, with 13 bases between. Germline assignment: CDR1 SGHDT and CDR2 YYEEEE. This CDR3 spans 15 amino acids. The CDR3 loop reads CASSFRGSGYNEQFF. CDR3 nucleotide sequence: TGTGCCAGCAGCTTCAGAGGGTCGGGGTACAATGAGCAGTTCTTC.

The genes are TRBV7-2 and TRBJ2-1; no clear D. Germline loops: CDR1 SGHTA, CDR2 FQGNSA. Trimming pared 0 bases from V and 3 bases from J, leaving 6 bases between. This CDR3 region has 14 residues. The CDR3 region is CASSLAVSYNEQFF. In DNA form, the CDR3 reads TGTGCCAGCAGCTTAGCGGTCAGCTACAATGAGCAGTTCTTC.

In its sample, this clonotype was seen a few times. J is TRBJ2-7 and V is TRBV3-1; TRBD2 might be the D (5 bases). Germline loops: CDR1 LGHDT, CDR2 YNNKEL (reference sequence). Trimming cost V 4 bases and J 4 bases, with 17 bases left between them. The CDR3 runs to 15 residues. The CDR3 sequence is CASSLTPGKSYEQYF. The CDR3 nucleotides read TGTGCCAGCAGCCTGACTCCGGGGAAGTCGTACGAGCAGTACTTC.

This clonotype was counted ten times or more. V usage is TRBV5-8 and J usage is TRBJ2-7; D tentatively fits TRBD1 or TRBD2 (5 bases each). The CDR3 is made up of 12 amino acids. Deletions cut 6 bases from V and 4 bases from J, with 11 bases between. Germline V gene data show CDR1 as SGHTS and CDR2 as YDEGEE. The CDR3 reads CASIGADYEQYF. The CDR3 DNA reads as TGTGCCAGCATCGGGGCAGATTACGAGCAGTACTTC.

The chain combines TRBV7-9 with TRBJ2-1; D may be TRBD2 (5 bases). The V and J ends lost 5 bases and 8 bases respectively, with 19 bases between them. Germline V lookup: CDR1 SEHNR, CDR2 FQNEAQ (reference sequence). The CDR3 has 15 residues. This CDR3 reads CASSRVSSMVDEQFF. The CDR3 DNA reads TGTGCCAGCAGCCGCGTGTCTAGCATGGTGGATGAGCAGTTCTTC. The full variable domain, rest sourced from reference TRBV7-9 and TRBJ2-1, is DTGVSQNPRHKITKRGQNVTFRCDPISEHNRLYWYRQTLGQGPEFLTYFQNEAQLEKSRLLSDRFSAERPKGSFSTLEIQRTEQGDSAMYLCASSRVSSMVDEQFFGPGTRLTVL.

This clonotype has only a few counts. V is TRBV24-1 and J is TRBJ2-3; 8 nucleotides agree with TRBD1. The V gene end was trimmed by 3 bases and the J gene end by 9 bases; junction bases not matched to a gene: 1. The CDR3 covers 12 residues. Looked up from germline, CDR1 is KGHDR and CDR2 is SFDVKD. The CDR3 sequence: CATSDGQGTQYF. The CDR3 DNA follows: TGTGCCACCAGTGATGGACAGGGAACGCAGTATTTT.

This clonotype was seen repeatedly, ten times or more. This chain uses TRBV24-1 with TRBJ2-2; D not resolved. V lost 7 bases to trimming and J lost 8 bases, with 7 bases between them. CDR1 KGHDR and CDR2 SFDVKD come from the germline V gene. The CDR3 covers 11 residues. The CDR3 loop reads CATRGSGELFF. CDR3 nucleotide sequence: TGTGCCACCAGGGGATCTGGGGAGCTGTTTTTT.

The chain has TRBV3-1 and TRBJ2-5, with 8 bases aligning to TRBD2. The CDR3 length is 14 residues. Per germline, CDR1 LGHDT and CDR2 YNNKEL (reference sequence). The junction had 5 bases not matched to a gene; V was cut back by 4 bases and J by 4 bases. CDR3 sequence reads: CASSRGSGGETQYF. The CDR3 bases are TGTGCCAGCAGCCGGGGGAGCGGGGGAGAGACCCAGTACTTC.

The sample holds a few counts of this clonotype. The chain links TRBV7-3 to TRBJ2-1, with D possibly matching TRBD2 (7 bases). V lost 5 bases to trimming and J lost 7 bases, with 18 bases between them. The CDR3 runs 15 residues. The germline gives CDR1 SGHTA, CDR2 FQGTGA. CDR3 DNA sequence: TGTGCCAGCAGCCTAGGGGGGGTAGTACGGAATGAGCAGTTCTTC. It codes for CASSLGGVVRNEQFF.

The V call is TRBV12-3 or TRBV12-4, the J call TRBJ2-2, with 9 bases matching TRBD1. The CDR3 loop spans 16 amino acids. Trimming at V came to 6 bases and at J to 2 bases, leaving 7 bases not matched to a gene. The CDR3 region is CASRPLTGGNTGELFF. In DNA, the CDR3 is TGTGCCAGCAGACCTCTGACAGGGGGTAACACCGGGGAGCTGTTTTTT.

V and J are TRBV19 and TRBJ2-2; possible D gene TRBD2, 5 bases. Germline CDR1 is LNHDA and CDR2 is SQIVND (reference sequence). V was trimmed by 6 bases and J by 2 bases, leaving 13 bases between them. This CDR3 contains 15 residues. The CDR3 is CASSLMASNTGELFF. In DNA form, the CDR3 reads TGTGCCAGTAGCCTGATGGCTAGCAACACCGGGGAGCTGTTTTTT.

A few counts support this clonotype. This rearrangement joins TRBV6-6 to TRBJ1-5, with a weak D call TRBD1 (6 bases). The CDR3 runs to 18 residues. The germline CDR1 and CDR2 sequences are MNHNY and SVGAGI (reference sequence). The germline V and J ends were trimmed by 0 bases and 2 bases, with 17 bases remaining between them. Here the CDR3 DNA reads TGTGCCAGCAGTTACTCGACTGGTGGGGGCGAGGGCAATCAGCCCCAGCATTTT. It encodes CASSYSTGGGEGNQPQHF.

This clonotype turned up a few times. This chain uses TRBV11-2 with TRBJ2-3; 8 nucleotides align to TRBD2. Unmatched junction bases numbered 5, after V lost 4 bases and J lost 5 bases. CDR3 size: 14 residues. Per germline, CDR1 SGHAT and CDR2 FQNNGV. CDR3 residues: CASSSGLAEDTQYF. CDR3 DNA: TGTGCCAGCAGCTCAGGACTAGCAGAAGATACGCAGTATTTT.

This clonotype was counted many times. An end of the junction does not agree with germline; a read error may underlie this. This rearrangement joins TRBV29-1 to TRBJ2-3; D could derive from TRBD1 or TRBD2 (5 bases each). Germline-derived CDR1 and CDR2 are SQVTM and ANQGSEA. CDR3 size: 11 residues. The CDR3 bases are TGCAGCGTTGAAGGATATTCGGGACGGGATTTT. It translates to CSVEGYSGRDF.

The chain links TRBV20-1 to TRBJ2-3; D gene uncertain. V was clipped by 0 bases and J by 2 bases, with 15 bases between them. The CDR3 spans 16 residues. The germline gives CDR1 DFQATT, CDR2 SNEGSKA (reference sequence). CDR3 residues: CSARDARTGYTDTQYF. DNA for the CDR3: TGCAGTGCTAGAGATGCCCGCACCGGATACACAGATACGCAGTATTTT.

This clonotype was counted between two and nine times. The chain uses TRBV24-1 and TRBJ2-3, with D hard to call. The CDR3 consists of 14 residues. Trimming took off 5 bases at V and 3 bases at J, with 11 bases between the two ends. Germline V gives CDR1 KGHDR, CDR2 SFDVKD. Here the CDR3 reads CATSGDLRTDTQYF. CDR3 coding DNA: TGTGCCACCAGTGGCGACCTGAGGACAGATACGCAGTATTTT.

This clonotype was seen more than once but under ten times. The chain employs TRBV4-1 and TRBJ2-1; D ambiguous. Germline-derived CDR1 and CDR2 are MGHRA and YSYEKL. This CDR3 spans 14 amino acids. Trimming removed 0 bases at V and 9 bases at J, with 12 bases between. The CDR3 is CASSQDASFAEQFF. The CDR3 DNA is TGCGCCAGCAGCCAAGATGCCTCCTTTGCTGAGCAGTTCTTC.

This sequence joins TRBV20-1 and TRBJ2-1, with D perhaps assigned TRBD1 or TRBD2 (6 bases each). The CDR3 length is 14 residues. Trimming pared 0 bases from V and 5 bases from J, leaving 11 bases between. The germline V gene has CDR1 DFQATT and CDR2 SNEGSKA (reference sequence). In DNA, the CDR3 is TGCAGTGCTAGAGATTGGGGGGCGGACAATGAGCAGTTCTTC. It yields the protein CSARDWGADNEQFF.

This clonotype was detected many times. This rearrangement joins TRBV12-3 or TRBV12-4 to TRBJ2-7; D remains ambiguous. The CDR3 length is 13 residues. Trimming stripped 5 bases from V and 7 bases from J, with 15 bases between. As DNA, the CDR3 is TGTGCCAGCAGTCCAAGGTACCGTATGGAGCAGTACTTC. It translates to CASSPRYRMEQYF.

J is TRBJ2-7 and V is TRBV6-1; 7 bases align to TRBD1. V lost 3 bases and J lost 2; bases outside the gene matches: 7. Germline V gene lookup returns CDR1 MNHNS and CDR2 SASEGT. The CDR3 is 15 amino acids. The CDR3: CASSDPETGPYEQYF. The CDR3 DNA is TGTGCCAGCAGTGATCCCGAGACAGGGCCCTACGAGCAGTACTTC.

The V call is TRBV18, the J call TRBJ2-2, with 8 bases aligning to TRBD1. The junction had 13 bases not matched to a gene; V was cut back by 3 bases and J by 1 base. This CDR3 has 19 amino acids. Per the germline V gene, CDR1 is KGHSH and CDR2 is LQKENI. CDR3 sequence (DNA): TGTGCCAGCTCACCGCTTCCGACAGGGGCGAACAAGAACACCGGGGAGCTGTTTTTT. It encodes CASSPLPTGANKNTGELFF.

The chain uses TRBV7-2 and TRBJ1-2; D is uncertain. V lost 5 bases and J 0 bases, leaving 10 bases between the germline ends. The CDR3 spans 14 residues. From germline, CDR1 is SGHTA and CDR2 FQGNSA. DNA of the CDR3: TGTGCCAGCAGCCACGGCCTCTCTAACTATGGCTACACCTTC. Translated: CASSHGLSNYGYTF.

The gene calls are TRBV3-1 and TRBJ2-6, with a possible D match to TRBD1 (6 bases). Trimming shortened V by 1 base and J by 0 bases, and 19 bases separated the two germline ends. The CDR3 is 20 amino acids. CDR1 and CDR2 (germline): LGHDT, YNNKEL (reference sequence). The CDR3 sequence is CASSQVPRDIQSSGANVLTF. The CDR3 DNA reads TGTGCCAGCAGCCAAGTCCCCAGGGACATACAAAGCTCTGGGGCCAACGTCCTGACTTTC.

The chain links TRBV5-1 to TRBJ2-5, with D unclear. Trimming removed 4 bases at V and 5 bases at J, with 12 bases between. The CDR3 spans 13 residues. The germline V gene has CDR1 SGHRS and CDR2 YFSETQ. CDR3: CASSNVGMETQYF. In nucleotides, the CDR3 is TGCGCCAGCAGCAACGTAGGAATGGAGACCCAGTACTTC.

This clonotype appeared a few times. The rearrangement uses TRBV5-4 and TRBJ2-1; D possibly matches TRBD1 or TRBD2 (5 bases each). From germline, CDR1 is SGHNT and CDR2 YYREEE (reference sequence). The CDR3 runs 14 residues. Trimming pared 5 bases from V and 0 bases from J, leaving 9 bases between. In DNA form, the CDR3 reads TGTGCCAGCAGTGGGGACCCCTCCTACAATGAGCAGTTCTTC. It encodes CASSGDPSYNEQFF.